A single sample gave rise to the 3 T cell receptor beta chains below, sequenced in a study of blood T cell repertoires in COVID-19. This table comes from immunoSEQ multiplex PCR, and its TCRdb copy is limited to in-frame clones, with some not included. The sample has 200,000 to 250,000 clones, 65% to 85% seen once. The material sequenced was PBMCs or T cells enriched from blood (not recorded which). These receptors originate from a man younger than 45 with acute COVID-19.

This rearrangement joins TRBV30 to TRBJ1-6; 12 positions match TRBD1. The CDR3 is 17 residues long. Per the germline V gene, CDR1 is GTSNPN and CDR2 is SVGIG (reference sequence). V was pared by 7 bases and J by 7 bases, with 14 bases of the junction left unmatched. The CDR3 nucleotides read TGTGCCTCCCGAGGCGGGACAGGGGGCGTTGGGAATTCACCCCTCCACTTT. Its translation is CASRGGTGGVGNSPLHF.

This clone appeared once. V gene TRBV4-1 combines with J gene TRBJ1-5, with TRBD1 as a possible D gene (6 bases). The germline V gene encodes CDR1 MGHRA and CDR2 YSYEKL. Between the trimmed V and J ends, which lost 0 bases and 5 bases, there was a span of 11 bases. CDR3 length: 15 residues. The DNA of the CDR3 is TGCGCCAGCAGCCAAGAATGGGGGCCCCATCAGCCCCAGCATTTT. This translates into CASSQEWGPHQPQHF.

This clone came up a few times. The chain combines TRBV6-1 with TRBJ1-2, with a tentative D call TRBD1 (5 bases). The germline CDR1 and CDR2 sequences are MNHNS and SASEGT. The CDR3 length is 14 residues. The V end was cut by 2 bases, the J end by 5 bases, with 12 bases between. CDR3 nucleotides: TGTGCCAGCAGTGAATCAGCAGGGAGGTATGGCTACACCTTC. Translation gives CASSESAGRYGYTF.